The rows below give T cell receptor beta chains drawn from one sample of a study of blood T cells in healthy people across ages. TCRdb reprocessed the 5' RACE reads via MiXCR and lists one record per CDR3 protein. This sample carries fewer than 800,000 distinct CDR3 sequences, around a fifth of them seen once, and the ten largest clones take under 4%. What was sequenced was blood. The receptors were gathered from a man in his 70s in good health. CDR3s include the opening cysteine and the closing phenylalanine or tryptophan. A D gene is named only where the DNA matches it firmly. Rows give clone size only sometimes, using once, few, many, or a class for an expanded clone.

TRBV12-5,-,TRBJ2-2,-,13,TGTGCTAGTGGTCTAACAGTCACCGGGGAGCTGTTTTTT,CASGLTVTGELFF
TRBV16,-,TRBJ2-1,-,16,TGTGCCAGCAGCCGACATACAGGGAAGTCCTACAATGAGCAGTTCTTC,CASSRHTGKSYNEQFF
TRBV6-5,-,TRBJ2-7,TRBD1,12,TGTGCCAGCAGTTTGACAGGGCTCGAGCAGTACTTC,CASSLTGLEQYF
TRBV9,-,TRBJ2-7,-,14,TGTGCCAGCAGCGTGGGCAGGGAGAACTACGAGCAGTACTTC,CASSVGRENYEQYF
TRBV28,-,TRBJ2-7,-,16,TGTGCCAGCAGCCAAGCCCCAATTAGAGGAAGCTACGAGCAGTACTTC,CASSQAPIRGSYEQYF
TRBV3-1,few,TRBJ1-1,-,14,TGTGCCAGCAGCCAAAATCAGGGGAACACTGAAGCTTTCTTT,CASSQNQGNTEAFF
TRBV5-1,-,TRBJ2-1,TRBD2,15,TGCGCCAGCAGCTGGACTAGCGGGAGCGGGGGTGAGCGGTTCTTC,CASSWTSGSGGERFF
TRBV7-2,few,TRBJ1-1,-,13,TGTGCCAGCGCTACAGAAACCAACACTGAAGCTTTCTTT,CASATETNTEAFF
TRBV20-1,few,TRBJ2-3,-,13,TGCAGCCTAAAAGGGGGGCCCACAGATACGCAGTATTTT,CSLKGGPTDTQYF
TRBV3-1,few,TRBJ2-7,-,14,TGTGCCAGCAGCCAAGTAGCGGGACAGCGCGAGCAGTACTTC,CASSQVAGQREQYF
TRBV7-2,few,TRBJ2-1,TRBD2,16,TGTGCCAGCAGCTTAGTCCCAGCGGGAGGGTTAAATGAGCAGTTCTTC,CASSLVPAGGLNEQFF
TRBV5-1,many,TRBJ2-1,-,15,TGCGCCAGCAGCTTGGGTCAGGCCTCCTACAATGAGCAGTTCTTC,CASSLGQASYNEQFF
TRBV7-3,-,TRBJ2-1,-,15,TGTGCCAGCAGCTTAGTAGCGGAGCCCTACAATGAGCAGTTCTTC,CASSLVAEPYNEQFF
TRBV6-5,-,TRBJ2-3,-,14,TGTGCCAGCAATCTACAGGGATCCACAGATACGCAGTATTTT,CASNLQGSTDTQYF
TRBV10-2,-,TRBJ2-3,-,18,TGCGCCAGCAGTGAGTCGATGTGGGGTCCTACTAGCACAGATACGCAGTATTTT,CASSESMWGPTSTDTQYF
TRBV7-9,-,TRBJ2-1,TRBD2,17,TGTGCCAGCAGCCAACCGCTAGCGGGAGGGAGCTACAATGAGCAGTTCTTC,CASSQPLAGGSYNEQFF
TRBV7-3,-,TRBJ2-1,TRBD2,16,TGTGCCAGCAGCTTAGGGAGGCTAGCGGGAGCACATGAGCAGTTCTTC,CASSLGRLAGAHEQFF
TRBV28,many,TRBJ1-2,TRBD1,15,TGTGCCAGCAGTTACAGGGGGCGCATTAACTATGGCTACACCTTC,CASSYRGRINYGYTF
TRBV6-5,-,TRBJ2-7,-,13,TGTGCCAGCAGTAGGGGACTCTCCTACGAGCAGTACTTC,CASSRGLSYEQYF
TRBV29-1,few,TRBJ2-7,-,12,TGCAGCGTTGTGGACAATTCCTACGAGCAGTACTTC,CSVVDNSYEQYF
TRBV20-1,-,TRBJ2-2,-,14,TGCAGTGCAGTACAGGGTTCCTCCACCGGGGAGCTGTTTTTT,CSAVQGSSTGELFF
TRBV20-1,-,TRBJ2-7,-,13,TGCAGTCTCTTCCAAGGGGGCTCCTACGAGCAGTACTTC,CSLFQGGSYEQYF
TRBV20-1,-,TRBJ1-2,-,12,TGCAGTGCTAGAGTGGAGGGTTATGGCTACACCTTC,CSARVEGYGYTF
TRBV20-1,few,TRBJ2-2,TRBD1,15,TGCAGTGCTGAGGGACAGGGAGGTTACACCGGGGAGCTGTTTTTT,CSAEGQGGYTGELFF
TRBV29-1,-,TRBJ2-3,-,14,TGCAGCGTTGTCGAACAGGGGAGGTCAGATACGCAGTATTTT,CSVVEQGRSDTQYF
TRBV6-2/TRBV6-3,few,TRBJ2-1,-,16,TGTGCCAGCAGTTACCCTCAGGGTCGCGTGAACAATGAGCAGTTCTTC,CASSYPQGRVNNEQFF
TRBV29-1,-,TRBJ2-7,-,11,TGCAGCGGGACAGTATCCTACGAGCAGTACTTC,CSGTVSYEQYF
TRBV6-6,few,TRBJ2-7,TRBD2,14,TGTGCCAGCAGTTACCCTAGCGGGGGAGACGAGCAGTACTTC,CASSYPSGGDEQYF